The 24 T cell receptor beta chains reported below all come from one sample, sequenced in a study of T cell clonality in common variable immunodeficiency. The method was immunoSEQ multiplex PCR; TCRdb's version includes in-frame clones alone and lacks a portion of them. Listed for the sample are 75,000 to 85,000 clones, none seen a single time. The sequenced sample consisted of peripheral blood mononuclear cells. These receptors came from a person between 18 and 69 years old in good health.

This clone was observed many times. The read falls 3 residues short of the CDR3 end, and the missing part is taken from the germline J gene. The rearrangement joins TRBV5-1 to TRBJ1-1; 8 nucleotides match TRBD1. CDR1 and CDR2 from the germline V gene are SGHRS and YFSETQ. J was trimmed by 2 bases and V by 4 bases; bases with no gene match: 4. CDR3 length equals 14 residues. This chain's CDR3 is CASSVTGANTEAFF. The covered CDR3 bases are TGCGCCAGCAGCGTGACAGGGGCCAACACTGAA.

This clone was detected only a few times. The sequenced fragment ends 3 residues before the CDR3 boundary, so the rest is inferred from the germline J gene. The chain recombines TRBV7-8 with TRBJ1-3, with 7 nucleotides matching TRBD1. From germline, CDR1 is SGHVS and CDR2 FQNEAQ. V lost 1 base and J lost 9; bases outside the gene matches: 12. The CDR3 has 16 residues. The part of the CDR3 DNA that was read is TGTGCCAGCAGCTTAGGGGACAGAGGGGTCGAAGGCACC. It specifies CASSLGDRGVEGT. The CDR3, in full, reads CASSLGDRGVEGTIYF.

This clone has a count of ten or more. From the germline J gene comes the end of the CDR3, since the read stops 3 residues before it. This chain connects TRBV29-1 to TRBJ1-1; 8 bases fit TRBD1. The CDR3 is 13 amino acids. V trimming: 3 bases; J trimming: 2 bases; junction bases outside the gene matches: 2. CDR1 and CDR2 from the germline V gene are SQVTM and ANQGSEA. The CDR3 loop is CSVEAGGNTEAFF. The covered CDR3 bases are TGCAGCGTTGAGGCAGGGGGCAACACTGAA.

This clone was recorded at least ten times. The CDR3 goes on 3 residues after the read ends, and that part is filled in from the germline J gene. This chain links TRBV6-2 or TRBV6-3 with TRBJ2-3; 13 bases align to TRBD2. Per the germline V gene, CDR1 is MNHEY and CDR2 is SVGEGT. CDR3 length: 17 amino acids. With V trimmed by 6 bases and J by 3 bases, 9 bases remained unmatched. CDR3 DNA (partial): TGTGCCAGCAGCTACAGTGGACTAGCGGGAGTTACAGATACG. Translation gives CASSYSGLAGVTDT. The complete CDR3 protein is CASSYSGLAGVTDTQYF.

In this sample, this clone turned up many times. The CDR3 extends 3 residues past the end of the read, so its final part is completed from the germline J gene. The rearrangement uses TRBV6-2 or TRBV6-3 and TRBJ2-7; D gene unclear. The CDR3 loop spans 13 amino acids. V lost 5 bases, J lost 0 bases, and 8 bases lay in between. Germline-derived CDR1 and CDR2 are MNHEY and SVGEGT. CDR3 sequence reads: CASSNGYSYEQYF. Partial CDR3 DNA: TGTGCCAGCAGTAACGGGTACTCCTACGAG.

This clone was seen repeatedly, ten times or more. The read terminates 3 residues before the CDR3 end, so the remaining end is supplied by the germline J gene. The chain uses TRBV10-3 and TRBJ1-1; maybe TRBD1 (5 bases). The CDR3 has 14 residues. The V and J ends lost 2 bases and 7 bases respectively, with 14 bases between them. Germline V gene sequence: CDR1 ENHRY, CDR2 SYGVKD. Here the CDR3 reads CAISEPTGGYEAFF. The sequenced CDR3 bases are TGTGCCATCAGTGAGCCAACCGGGGGATATGAA.

About this clone itself: The read comes to an end 3 residues before the CDR3 does, leaving the germline J gene to fill in the end. The rearrangement uses TRBV18 and TRBJ1-5, with 7 bases matching TRBD1. The V gene end was trimmed by 3 bases and the J gene end by 1 base; junction bases not matched to a gene: 12. This CDR3 has 18 amino acids. Germline values: CDR1 KGHSH, CDR2 LQKENI. CDR3 bases read: TGTGCCAGCTCACCTTCAGGGGGGCCGGGTGTAAGCAATCAGCCC. Translation: CASSPSGGPGVSNQP. The CDR3 in its entirety is CASSPSGGPGVSNQPQHF.

In this sample, this clone turned up many times. The read ends 3 residues shy of where the CDR3 ends; the end is completed using the germline J gene. V is TRBV7-3 and J is TRBJ1-6; no firm D call. The germline gives CDR1 SGHTA, CDR2 FQGTGA. The CDR3 covers 13 residues. The V end was cut by 7 bases, the J end by 9 bases, with 13 bases between. CDR3 bases read: TGTGCCAGCATCGCGGTCTTCGGTTCACCC. It yields the protein CASIAVFGSP. The whole CDR3 sequence reads CASIAVFGSPLHF.

This clone was seen ten or more times. The sequenced fragment ends 3 residues before the CDR3 boundary, so the rest is inferred from the germline J gene. The V call is TRBV7-6, the J call TRBJ2-1; D is possibly TRBD2 (7 bases). The CDR3 is 18 amino acids. Trimming pared 2 bases from V and 3 bases from J, leaving 20 bases between. Per the germline V gene, CDR1 is SGHVS and CDR2 is FNYEAQ. The CDR3 spells CASSLRTAGAGLYNEQFF. CDR3 DNA (partial): TGTGCCAGCAGCTTACGGACCGCGGGGGCCGGTCTCTACAATGAG. Based on the CDR3 plus reference TRBV7-6 and TRBJ2-1, the full variable domain is GAGVSQSPRYKVTKRGQDVALRCDPISGHVSLYWYRQALGQGPEFLTYFNYEAQQDKSGLPNDRFSAERPEGSISTLTIQRTEQRDSAMYRCASSLRTAGAGLYNEQFFGPGTRLTVL.

This clone appeared many times. Sequencing ends 3 residues short of the CDR3 end; the germline J gene provides the rest. This chain uses TRBV5-1 with TRBJ2-7, with 11 bases matching TRBD1. CDR3 length equals 15 residues. Trimming cost V 4 bases and J 3 bases; bases outside gene matches: 6. The germline gives CDR1 SGHRS, CDR2 YFSETQ. CDR3 bases read: TGCGCCAGCAGCGCCGGACAGGGGGCCATCTACGAG. It yields the protein CASSAGQGAIYE. The entire CDR3 sequence reads CASSAGQGAIYEQYF.

This clone was seen repeatedly, ten times or more. The sequence runs out 3 residues before the end of the CDR3; the remainder is reconstructed from the germline J gene. The V gene is TRBV7-2, the J gene TRBJ1-1; D not resolved. The V and J ends lost 2 bases and 4 bases respectively, with 11 bases between them. Germline loops: CDR1 SGHTA, CDR2 FQGNSA. The CDR3 sequence is 14 residues long. Incomplete CDR3 DNA: TGTGCCAGCAGCTTAACTTGGGCAAGCACTGAA. Its translation is CASSLTWASTE. The full CDR3 reads CASSLTWASTEAFF.

Remarks on this clone: The read ends 3 residues shy of where the CDR3 ends; the end is completed using the germline J gene. V usage is TRBV20-1 and J usage is TRBJ2-7; TRBD2 matches 10 bases. V lost 5 bases, J lost 6 bases, and 7 bases stayed unmatched. The CDR3 runs 13 residues. Germline CDR1 and CDR2: DFQATT and SNEGSKA (reference sequence). The CDR3 sequence is CSASGTSAPEQYF. CDR3 DNA, as far as it was read: TGCAGTGCTTCCGGGACTAGCGCCCCCGAG.

Ten or more counts support this clone. From the germline J gene comes the end of the CDR3, since the read stops 3 residues before it. The chain is built from TRBV5-8 and TRBJ1-2, with D maybe TRBD1 (5 bases). CDR3 length: 13 residues. The germline V gene encodes CDR1 SGHTS and CDR2 YDEGEE. The CDR3 sequence is CASSLRQGGFYTF. The sequenced CDR3 bases are TGTGCCAGCAGCTTAAGGCAGGGCGGATTC.

This clone was counted a few times. CDR3 DNA (partial): TGTGCCAGCAGCGTTAGCGGGGGCGGGGACGAG. This encodes CASSVSGGGDE. The whole CDR3 region reads CASSVSGGGDEQYF. The chain has TRBV2 and TRBJ2-7; 9 nucleotides line up with TRBD2. The read ends 3 residues shy of where the CDR3 ends; the end is completed using the germline J gene. The CDR3 loop spans 14 amino acids. The V gene's germline CDR1 is SNHLY and CDR2 FYNNEI. Trimming at V came to 6 bases and at J to 5 bases, leaving 8 bases not matched to a gene.

This clone was detected many times. The read halts 3 residues ahead of the CDR3 end, with the missing end drawn from the germline J gene. The rearrangement links TRBV7-8 to TRBJ1-3, with D maybe TRBD1 (6 bases). Germline loops: CDR1 SGHVS, CDR2 FQNEAQ. The ends were cut back, 2 bases at V and 4 bases at J, with 12 bases in the middle. This CDR3 comprises 15 residues. CDR3 residues: CASSLPRQAGNTIYF. Incomplete CDR3 DNA: TGTGCCAGCAGCTTACCAAGACAGGCCGGAAACACC.

This clone was counted many times. The CDR3 goes on 3 residues after the read ends, and that part is filled in from the germline J gene. The V gene is TRBV20-1, the J gene TRBJ2-1; 11 bases are a match to TRBD2. Germline V gene sequence: CDR1 DFQATT, CDR2 SNEGSKA (reference sequence). This CDR3 region has 16 residues. Trimming at V came to 4 bases and at J to 0 bases, leaving 5 bases not matched to a gene. The part of the CDR3 DNA that was read is TGCAGTGCTACGGGACTAGCGGACTTCTCCTACAATGAG. Amino acid sequence: CSATGLADFSYNE. The full CDR3 is CSATGLADFSYNEQFF.

This clone was seen ten or more times. Read sequence stops 3 residues before the CDR3 end, and the germline J gene provides the missing end. The gene calls are TRBV20-1 and TRBJ2-2; TRBD2 matches at 14 bases. Germline CDR1 and CDR2: DFQATT and SNEGSKA (reference sequence). V lost 5 bases and J lost 5; bases outside the gene matches: 7. The CDR3 extends over 16 amino acids. CDR3 amino acids: CSAFRLAGGRTGELFF. CDR3 DNA, as far as it was read: TGCAGTGCTTTCCGACTAGCGGGAGGGCGGACCGGGGAG.

This clone was seen repeatedly, ten times or more. The observed sequence ends 3 residues before the CDR3 terminus, with the missing tail filled in from the germline J gene. The chain links TRBV18 to TRBJ2-7; 10 nucleotides align to TRBD2. The CDR3 spans 16 residues. V shed 5 bases and J 2 bases; nucleotides not matched to a gene: 9. Germline-derived CDR1 and CDR2 are KGHSH and LQKENI. Partial CDR3 DNA: TGTGCCAGCTCATTGCTAGCGGGAGATTCCCCCTACGAG. Protein: CASSLLAGDSPYE. The CDR3 reads in full as CASSLLAGDSPYEQYF.

This clone was observed at least ten times. The read gets to within 3 residues of the CDR3 end, and the germline J gene fills in the rest. This chain uses TRBV6-2 or TRBV6-3 with TRBJ1-1; TRBD1 agrees at 9 bases. V trimming: 5 bases; J trimming: 3 bases; junction bases outside the gene matches: 4. CDR3 length equals 14 residues. Germline-derived CDR1 and CDR2 are MNHEY and SVGEGT. The DNA read from the CDR3 is TGTGCCAGCAGTGCACAGGGGGCCGACACTGAA. This sequence encodes CASSAQGADTE. In full, the CDR3 is CASSAQGADTEAFF.

Ten or more counts support this clone. The read terminates 3 residues ahead of where the CDR3 ends, so the germline J gene completes it. The rearrangement joins TRBV7-3 to TRBJ2-3; 7 nucleotides match TRBD2. In germline, CDR1 is SGHTA, CDR2 FQGTGA. V shed 0 bases, J shed 4 bases, and the junction held 4 bases outside the gene matches. This CDR3 is 15 amino acids long. The chain's CDR3 is CASSLTAGAADTQYF. Partial CDR3 DNA: TGTGCCAGCAGCTTAACCGCGGGAGCAGCAGATACG.

The sample holds many counts of this clone. One junction end does not reproduce the germline sequence, and a read error may be involved. Sequencing ends 3 residues short of the CDR3 end; the germline J gene provides the rest. This chain links TRBV4-2 with TRBJ2-3, with 8 bases fitting TRBD2. The CDR3 extends over 16 amino acids. CDR1 is LGHNA and CDR2 is YNFKEQ in the germline V gene. The CDR3 reads CASSPRSAGGKDTQYF. CDR3 bases read: TGCGCCAGCAGCCCCAGATCGGCGGGAGGTAAAGATACG.

This clone was counted many times. The DNA read from the CDR3 is TGCGCCAGCAGGCCTCCAGGGGATGGCTCTGGAAACACC. This codes for CASRPPGDGSGNT. The whole CDR3 reads CASRPPGDGSGNTIYF. The chain couples TRBV5-1 to TRBJ1-3, with D tentatively TRBD1 (6 bases). The read falls 3 residues short of the CDR3 end, and the missing part is taken from the germline J gene. The germline CDR1 and CDR2 sequences are SGHRS and YFSETQ. V was cut by 5 bases and J by 0 bases, with 15 bases left in between. This CDR3 is built from 16 residues.

This clone was seen repeatedly, ten times or more. The CDR3 goes on 3 residues after the read ends, and that part is filled in from the germline J gene. V gene TRBV7-8 combines with J gene TRBJ2-4; 11 bases are shared with TRBD2. This CDR3 is 14 amino acids long. The V segment lost 8 bases and the J segment 7 bases; nucleotides outside the gene matches: 7. From germline, CDR1 is SGHVS and CDR2 FQNEAQ. The part of the CDR3 DNA that was read is TGTGCCAGCTCACTAGCGGGAGTAGAGAACATT. The encoded protein is CASSLAGVENI. In full, the CDR3 is CASSLAGVENIQYF. Supplemented by reference TRBV7-8 and TRBJ2-4, the full variable domain reads GAGVSQSPRYKVAKRGQDVALRCDPISGHVSLFWYQQALGQGPEFLTYFQNEAQLDKSGLPSDRFFAERPEGSVSTLKIQRTQQEDSAVYLCASSLAGVENIQYFGAGTRLSVL.

This clone was counted many times. Coverage ceases 3 residues before the CDR3 finishes, and the germline J gene fills in the end. The chain employs TRBV7-3 and TRBJ2-3; D is unclear. Deletions cut 3 bases from V and 0 bases from J, with 7 bases between. Per germline, CDR1 SGHTA and CDR2 FQGTGA. This CDR3 region has 14 residues. CDR3: CASSLSHSTDTQYF. CDR3 DNA, as far as it was read: TGTGCCAGCAGCTTGTCACACAGCACAGATACG.